This TCR beta chain was documented in a study of response to subunit inactivated influenza vaccine. Study-wide points: It was suggested by the authors that few new T cells are recruited by each seasonal influenza vaccination.

Concerning this clonotype: Its cognate antigen is unknown.

MiXCR, applied by TCRdb to the RT-PCR reads, yields one record per CDR3 protein. The sample has roughly 460,000 distinct CDR3 sequences; approximately 10% are singletons. V was pared by 7 bases and J by 4 bases, with 10 bases of the junction left unmatched. Germline V gene data show CDR1 as SGHRS and CDR2 as YFSETQ. There are 15 residues in the CDR3. The TCR comes from a man aged 50 to 59 who received an inactivated influenza vaccine. Sequencing used PBMCs from blood, obtained 40 to 50 days after vaccination. This sequence joins TRBV5-1 and TRBJ2-2, with TRBD1 matching 7 bases. For the CDR3, the DNA is TGCGCCAGCGCCATGGTGGCAGGGGGCACCGGGGAGCTGTTTTTT. It translates to CASAMVAGGTGELFF.